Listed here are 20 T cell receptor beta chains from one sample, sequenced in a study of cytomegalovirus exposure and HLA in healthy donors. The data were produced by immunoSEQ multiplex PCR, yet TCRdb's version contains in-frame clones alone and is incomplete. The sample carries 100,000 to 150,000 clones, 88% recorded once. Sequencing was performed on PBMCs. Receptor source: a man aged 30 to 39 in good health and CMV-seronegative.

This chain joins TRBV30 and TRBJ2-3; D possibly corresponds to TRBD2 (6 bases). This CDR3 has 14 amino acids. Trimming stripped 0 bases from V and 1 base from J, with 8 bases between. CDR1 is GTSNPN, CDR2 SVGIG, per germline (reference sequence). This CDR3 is CAWSVGGGTDTQYF. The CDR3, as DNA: TGTGCCTGGAGTGTGGGGGGAGGCACAGATACGCAGTATTTT.

This chain's CDR3 is CASSFWQTMNTEAFF. CDR3 coding DNA: TGTGCCAGCAGTTTTTGGCAGACTATGAACACTGAAGCTTTCTTT. The rearrangement links TRBV27 to TRBJ1-1; D unresolved. The CDR3 extends over 15 amino acids. Trimming took off 3 bases at V and 0 bases at J, with 11 bases between the two ends. Looked up from germline, CDR1 is MNHEY and CDR2 is SMNVEV (reference sequence).

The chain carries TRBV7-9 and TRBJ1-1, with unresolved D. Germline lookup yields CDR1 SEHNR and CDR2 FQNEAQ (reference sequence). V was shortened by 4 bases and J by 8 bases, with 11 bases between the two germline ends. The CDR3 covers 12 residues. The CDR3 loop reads CASSSDFGEAFF. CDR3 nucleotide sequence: TGTGCCAGCAGCTCTGATTTCGGGGAAGCTTTCTTT. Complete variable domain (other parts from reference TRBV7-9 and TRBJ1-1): DTGVSQNPRHKITKRGQNVTFRCDPISEHNRLYWYRQTLGQGPEFLTYFQNEAQLEKSRLLSDRFSAERPKGSFSTLEIQRTEQGDSAMYLCASSSDFGEAFFGQGTRLTVV.

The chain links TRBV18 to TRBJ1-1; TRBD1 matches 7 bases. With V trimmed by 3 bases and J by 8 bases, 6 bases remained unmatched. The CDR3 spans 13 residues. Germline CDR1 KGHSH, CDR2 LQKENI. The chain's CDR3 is CASSPGPGQEAFF. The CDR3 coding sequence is TGTGCCAGCTCACCCGGTCCGGGACAGGAAGCTTTCTTT.

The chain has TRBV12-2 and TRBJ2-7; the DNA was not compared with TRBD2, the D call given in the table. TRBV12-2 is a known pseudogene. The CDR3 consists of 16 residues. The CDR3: CASRLGLAGGTYEQYF. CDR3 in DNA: TGTGCAAGTCGCTTAGGACTAGCGGGAGGAACCTACGAGCAGTACTTC.

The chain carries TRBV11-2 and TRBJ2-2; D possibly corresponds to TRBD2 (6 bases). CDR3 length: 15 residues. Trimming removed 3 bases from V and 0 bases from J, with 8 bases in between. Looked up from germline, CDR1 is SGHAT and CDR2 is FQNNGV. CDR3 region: CASSFLAANTGELFF. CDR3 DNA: TGTGCCAGCAGCTTCTTAGCGGCGAACACCGGGGAGCTGTTTTTT.

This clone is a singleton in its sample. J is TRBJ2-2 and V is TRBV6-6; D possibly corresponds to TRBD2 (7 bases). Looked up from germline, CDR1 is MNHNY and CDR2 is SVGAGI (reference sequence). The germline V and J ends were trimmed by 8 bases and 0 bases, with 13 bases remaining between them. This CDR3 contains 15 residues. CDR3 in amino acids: CASSRGGPNTGELFF. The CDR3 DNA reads TGTGCCAGCTCTAGGGGGGGACCGAACACCGGGGAGCTGTTTTTT.

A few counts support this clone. CDR3 DNA sequence: TGTGCCAGCAGGAAGACAGGGAACGTTGGTGAGACCCAGTACTTC. Its translation: CASRKTGNVGETQYF. V gene TRBV5-6 combines with J gene TRBJ2-5; 7 nucleotides match TRBD1. J lost 5 bases, V lost 5 bases, and 12 bases had no gene match. The CDR3 covers 15 residues. CDR1 is SGHDT and CDR2 is YYEEEE in the germline V gene.

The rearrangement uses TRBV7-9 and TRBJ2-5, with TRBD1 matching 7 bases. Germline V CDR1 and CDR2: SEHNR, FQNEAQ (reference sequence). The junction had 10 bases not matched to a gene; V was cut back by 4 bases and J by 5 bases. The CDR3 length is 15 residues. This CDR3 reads CASSSLQGIDETQYF. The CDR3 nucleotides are TGTGCCAGCAGCTCCCTACAGGGGATCGACGAGACCCAGTACTTC. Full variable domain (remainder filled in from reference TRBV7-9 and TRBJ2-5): DTGVSQNPRHKITKRGQNVTFRCDPISEHNRLYWYRQTLGQGPEFLTYFQNEAQLEKSRLLSDRFSAERPKGSFSTLEIQRTEQGDSAMYLCASSSLQGIDETQYFGPGTRLLVL.

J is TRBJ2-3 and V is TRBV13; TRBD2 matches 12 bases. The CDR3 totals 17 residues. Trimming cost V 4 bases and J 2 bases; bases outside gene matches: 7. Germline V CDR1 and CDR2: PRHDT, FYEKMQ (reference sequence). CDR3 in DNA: TGTGCCAGCAGCTCCGGGACTAGCGGGCGGACCACAGATACGCAGTATTTT. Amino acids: CASSSGTSGRTTDTQYF.

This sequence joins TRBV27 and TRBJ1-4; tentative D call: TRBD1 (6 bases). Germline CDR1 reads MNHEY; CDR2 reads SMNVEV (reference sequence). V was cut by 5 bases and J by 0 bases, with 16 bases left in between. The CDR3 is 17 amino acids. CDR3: CASSASGTSATNEKLFF. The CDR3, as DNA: TGTGCCAGCAGTGCTTCCGGGACATCTGCAACTAATGAAAAACTGTTTTTT.

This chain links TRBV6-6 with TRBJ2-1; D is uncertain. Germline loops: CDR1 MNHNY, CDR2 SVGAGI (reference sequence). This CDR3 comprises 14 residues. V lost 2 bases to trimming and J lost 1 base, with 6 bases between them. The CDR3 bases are TGTGCCAGCAGTTACCCTCTGTCCTACAATGAGCAGTTCTTC. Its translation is CASSYPLSYNEQFF.

In DNA form, the CDR3 reads TGTGCCAGCAGCTTCTCCGTCGACAGGAGAAGACAGTTCTTC. Translation: CASSFSVDRRRQFF. The chain is built from TRBV11-2 and TRBJ2-1, with a possible D match to TRBD1 (6 bases). Trimming left V 3 bases short and J 13 bases short, with 19 bases between. Per the germline V gene, CDR1 is SGHAT and CDR2 is FQNNGV. CDR3 length: 14 residues.

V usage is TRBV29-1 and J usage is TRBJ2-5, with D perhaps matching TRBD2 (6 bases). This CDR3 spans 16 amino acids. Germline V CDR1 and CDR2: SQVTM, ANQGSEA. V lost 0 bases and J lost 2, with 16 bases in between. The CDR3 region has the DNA TGCAGCGTTGAAGAGGTGTGGGGGGAAGATCAAGAGACCCAGTACTTC. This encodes CSVEEVWGEDQETQYF. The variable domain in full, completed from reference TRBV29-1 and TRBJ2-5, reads SAVISQKPSRDICQRGTSLTIQCQVDSQVTMMFWYRQQPGQSLTLIATANQGSEATYESGFVIDKFPISRPNLTFSTLTVSNMSPEDSSIYLCSVEEVWGEDQETQYFGPGTRLLVL.

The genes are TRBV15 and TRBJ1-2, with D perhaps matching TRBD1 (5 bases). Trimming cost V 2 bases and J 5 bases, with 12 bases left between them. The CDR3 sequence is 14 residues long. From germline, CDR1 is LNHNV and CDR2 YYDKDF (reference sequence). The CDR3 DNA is TGTGCCACCAGCAGATTGGGGGGTACTTATGGCTACACCTTC. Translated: CATSRLGGTYGYTF.

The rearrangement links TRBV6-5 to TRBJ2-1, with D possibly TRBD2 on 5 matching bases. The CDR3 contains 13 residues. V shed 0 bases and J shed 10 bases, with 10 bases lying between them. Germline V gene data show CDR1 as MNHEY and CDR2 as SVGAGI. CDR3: CASSYSSTGEQFF. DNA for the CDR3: TGTGCCAGCAGTTACTCGTCAACGGGGGAGCAGTTCTTC.

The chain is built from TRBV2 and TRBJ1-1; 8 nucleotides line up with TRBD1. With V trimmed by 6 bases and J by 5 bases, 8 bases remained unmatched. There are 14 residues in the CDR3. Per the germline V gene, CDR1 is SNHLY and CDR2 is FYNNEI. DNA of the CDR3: TGTGCCAGCAGGGGGGCAGGGGGCCGGACTGAAGCTTTCTTT. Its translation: CASRGAGGRTEAFF.

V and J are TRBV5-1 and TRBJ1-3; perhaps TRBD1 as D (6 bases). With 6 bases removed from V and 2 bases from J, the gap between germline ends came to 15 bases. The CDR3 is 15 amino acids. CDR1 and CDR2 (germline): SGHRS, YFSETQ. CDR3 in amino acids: CASKGGLNTGNTIYF. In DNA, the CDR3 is TGCGCCAGCAAGGGGGGGCTTAACACTGGAAACACCATATATTTT.

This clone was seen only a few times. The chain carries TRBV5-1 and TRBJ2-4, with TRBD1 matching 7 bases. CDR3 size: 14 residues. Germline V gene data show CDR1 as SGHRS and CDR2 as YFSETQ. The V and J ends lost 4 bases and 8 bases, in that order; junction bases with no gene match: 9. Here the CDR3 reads CASSPTQGSDIQYF. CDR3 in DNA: TGCGCCAGCAGCCCTACACAGGGGTCGGACATTCAGTACTTC.

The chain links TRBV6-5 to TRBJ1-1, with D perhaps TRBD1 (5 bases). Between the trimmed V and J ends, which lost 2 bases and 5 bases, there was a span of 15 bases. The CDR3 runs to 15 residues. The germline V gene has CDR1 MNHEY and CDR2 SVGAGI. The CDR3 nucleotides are TGTGCCAGCAGTTACGGCCGGGGCGGAGGGACTGAAGCTTTCTTT. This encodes CASSYGRGGGTEAFF.